The 25 T cell receptor beta chains below come from one sample, sequenced in a study of memory CD4+ T cells and cytomegalovirus serostatus. The repertoire was sequenced with immunoSEQ multiplex PCR; TCRdb's copy has only in-frame clones and lacks some. This table has 80,000 or so clones, around 78% appearing once. The sort gate was single viable CD3+CD4+CD8-CD45RO+ cells for memory CD4+ T cells. Material: memory CD4+ T cells from blood. The receptors stem from an adult in good health and CMV-seropositive.

The CDR3: CASSEARGGVSPLHF. The CDR3 DNA follows: TGTGCCAGCAGTGAAGCGAGAGGGGGCGTTTCACCCCTCCACTTT. This chain connects TRBV6-1 to TRBJ1-6; 7 nucleotides agree with TRBD1. J gave up 9 bases and V 0 bases, and 5 bases lay outside the gene matches. The CDR3 contains 15 residues. Germline V lookup: CDR1 MNHNS, CDR2 SASEGT.

This sequence joins TRBV11-2 and TRBJ2-7; 7 bases match TRBD2. This CDR3 is built from 15 residues. V was pared by 5 bases and J by 8 bases, with 15 bases of the junction left unmatched. CDR1 and CDR2 (germline): SGHAT, FQNNGV. CDR3 nucleotide sequence: TGTGCCAGCAGCCCTATCAGCGGGAAGGGGTGGAAGCAGTACGTC. Protein sequence: CASSPISGKGWKQYV.

The chain carries TRBV7-8 and TRBJ2-3; perhaps TRBD2 as D (6 bases). V was pared by 6 bases and J by 1 base, with 8 bases between. CDR1 SGHVS and CDR2 FQNEAQ come from the germline V gene. The CDR3 spans 13 residues. The CDR3 nucleotides read TGTGCCAGCAGGGGGGGTGGCACAGATACGCAGTATTTT. Protein product: CASRGGGTDTQYF.

The chain combines TRBV15 with TRBJ2-7, with D possibly matching TRBD1 (6 bases). V was clipped by 3 bases and J by 3 bases, with 15 bases between them. The CDR3 contains 15 residues. Germline-derived CDR1 and CDR2 are LNHNV and YYDKDF (reference sequence). The CDR3 here is CATSRGGGKNYEQYF. The CDR3 DNA sequence: TGTGCCACCAGCAGGGGTGGGGGCAAGAACTACGAGCAGTACTTC.

J is TRBJ1-5 and V is TRBV10-3; TRBD1 is a possible D gene (6 bases). In germline, CDR1 is ENHRY, CDR2 SYGVKD. V shed 6 bases and J shed 2 bases, with 14 bases lying between them. The CDR3 consists of 15 residues. CDR3 region: CAIRNPDSGNQPQHF. The CDR3 region has the DNA TGTGCCATCAGAAACCCGGACAGCGGCAATCAGCCCCAGCATTTT.

The chain couples TRBV7-2 to TRBJ2-1; possible D gene TRBD2, 6 bases. V lost 5 bases and J 7 bases, leaving 18 bases between the germline ends. The CDR3 has 15 residues. Germline values: CDR1 SGHTA, CDR2 FQGNSA. CDR3 coding DNA: TGTGCCAGCAGCCCGGAGTTTCGGGAGTGGAATGAGCAGTTCTTC. Translated, it gives CASSPEFREWNEQFF. The full variable domain, in which reference TRBV7-2 and TRBJ2-1 provide the parts outside the CDR3, is GAGVSQSPSNKVTEKGKDVELRCDPISGHTALYWYRQSLGQGLEFLIYFQGNSAPDKSGLPSDRFSAERTGGSVSTLTIQRTQQEDSAVYLCASSPEFREWNEQFFGPGTRLTVL.

This clone was seen just once. The chain carries TRBV10-3 and TRBJ2-5, with D unresolved. V lost 8 bases, J lost 5 bases, and 15 bases lay in between. Germline loops: CDR1 ENHRY, CDR2 SYGVKD. The CDR3 runs to 13 residues. CDR3 nucleotides: TGTGCCATCTCATCTTCCGGGCGGGAGACCCAGTACTTC. Translated: CAISSSGRETQYF.

A word on this clone: A junction end diverges from the germline sequence, so it may reflect a read error. The rearrangement joins TRBV7-7 to TRBJ2-1; 7 nucleotides align to TRBD1. The CDR3 extends over 13 amino acids. In germline, CDR1 is SSHAT, CDR2 FNYEAQ (reference sequence). CDR3 in amino acids: CASSPDRANEQFF. The CDR3 nucleotides read TGTGCTAGCAGCCCTGACAGGGCCAATGAGCAGTTCTTC.

The genes are TRBV11-3 and TRBJ1-1, with TRBD1 as a possible D gene (6 bases). CDR3 length equals 15 residues. Germline V gene data show CDR1 as SGHNT and CDR2 as YENEEA. V lost 1 base and J lost 5, with 14 bases in between. For the CDR3, the DNA is TGTGCCAGCAGCTTAGCGATCGGGGGGCGGACTGAAGCTTTCTTT. Translated, it gives CASSLAIGGRTEAFF.

CDR3 sequence (DNA): TGTGCCAGCAGCGTAGGACCAGGACAGACAAACACCGGGGAGCTGTTTTTT. Amino acids: CASSVGPGQTNTGELFF. The rearrangement joins TRBV9 to TRBJ2-2; TRBD1 is a possible D gene (6 bases). The CDR3 extends over 17 amino acids. Per germline, CDR1 SGDLS and CDR2 YYNGEE. V lost 0 bases and J lost 2, with 14 bases in between.

This clone showed up just a few times. V usage is TRBV7-9 and J usage is TRBJ1-5, with unresolved D. Germline V gene sequence: CDR1 SEHNR, CDR2 FQNEAQ (reference sequence). The CDR3 has 13 amino acids. Between the trimmed V and J ends, which lost 1 base and 1 base, there was a span of 2 bases. CDR3 nucleotide sequence: TGTGCCAGCAGCTTAGACAGCAATCAGCCCCAGCATTTT. Its translation: CASSLDSNQPQHF.

The genes are TRBV2 and TRBJ2-2; tentatively, D is TRBD2 (6 bases). CDR1 and CDR2 from the germline V gene are SNHLY and FYNNEI. The CDR3 runs to 14 residues. V was shortened by 4 bases and J by 5 bases, with 11 bases between the two germline ends. CDR3 DNA sequence: TGTGCCAGCAGTGGACTAGGCGGGACCGGGGAGCTGTTTTTT. Protein sequence: CASSGLGGTGELFF.

Only one count was recorded for this clone. The V call is TRBV6-5, the J call TRBJ1-2; no firm D call. Deletions cut 6 bases from V and 6 bases from J, with 17 bases between. Germline assignment: CDR1 MNHEY and CDR2 SVGAGI. CDR3 length equals 14 residues. CDR3 loop: CASRSRGGLDGYTF. DNA for the CDR3: TGTGCCAGCAGATCCCGGGGAGGGCTAGATGGCTACACCTTC.

The chain carries TRBV28 and TRBJ1-5; D uncertain. The CDR3 spans 15 residues. The germline CDR1 and CDR2 sequences are MDHEN and SYDVKM. The V and J ends lost 3 bases and 6 bases respectively, with 15 bases between them. CDR3 residues: CASSLHRGDGQPQHF. The CDR3, as DNA: TGTGCCAGCAGTTTGCATCGGGGAGATGGTCAGCCCCAGCATTTT.

The sample holds a few counts of this clone. The CDR3 region is CAIRDANEKLFF. The CDR3 coding sequence is TGTGCCATCAGGGACGCGAATGAAAAACTGTTTTTT. The chain is built from TRBV10-3 and TRBJ1-4; D remains ambiguous. CDR3 length: 12 amino acids. Trimming removed 6 bases at V and 5 bases at J, with 7 bases between. Germline CDR1 reads ENHRY; CDR2 reads SYGVKD.

This rearrangement joins TRBV5-1 to TRBJ1-1; unclear D gene. The CDR3 runs 11 residues. CDR1 is SGHRS, CDR2 YFSETQ, per germline. Trimming cost V 6 bases and J 2 bases, with 5 bases left between them. The CDR3 region has the DNA TGCGCCAGCACTCACAACACTGAAGCTTTCTTT. Its translation: CASTHNTEAFF.

The chain recombines TRBV11-2 with TRBJ2-1, with D maybe TRBD2 (5 bases). The ends were cut back, 6 bases at V and 0 bases at J, with 18 bases in the middle. Germline V CDR1 and CDR2: SGHAT, FQNNGV. The CDR3 spans 17 residues. CDR3 nucleotides: TGTGCCAGCAGGGCGGGTCTTGCAATGAGCTCCTACAATGAGCAGTTCTTC. As protein: CASRAGLAMSSYNEQFF.

The J gene is TRBJ2-5, the V gene TRBV10-3; 9 bases match TRBD1. There are 15 residues in the CDR3. V dropped 6 bases and J dropped 2; count of bases not matched to a gene: 7. CDR1 and CDR2 from the germline V gene are ENHRY and SYGVKD. CDR3 protein: CAIRPAGTGQETQYF. Written as DNA, the CDR3 is TGTGCCATCAGGCCGGCCGGGACAGGGCAAGAGACCCAGTACTTC.

This clone was found once. The CDR3 DNA reads TGCGCCAGCAGCCCTCAACTAGGAACCCAAGAGACCCAGTACTTC. It is translated as CASSPQLGTQETQYF. This chain uses TRBV5-1 with TRBJ2-5; TRBD2 is a possible D gene (5 bases). The CDR3 runs 15 residues. Germline CDR1 is SGHRS and CDR2 is YFSETQ. Trimming shortened V by 4 bases and J by 1 base, and 14 bases separated the two germline ends.

The chain couples TRBV18 to TRBJ2-2; D is unclear. This CDR3 is 15 amino acids long. Germline CDR1 and CDR2: KGHSH and LQKENI. Trimming left V 1 base short and J 5 bases short, with 11 bases between. CDR3 loop: CASSPRQVITGELFF. CDR3 nucleotide sequence: TGTGCCAGCTCACCACGACAAGTGATAACCGGGGAGCTGTTTTTT.

This chain connects TRBV4-1 to TRBJ2-1; 11 positions match TRBD2. Germline CDR1 is MGHRA and CDR2 is YSYEKL. The CDR3 has 17 residues. V shed 3 bases and J 7 bases; nucleotides not matched to a gene: 11. Here the CDR3 reads CASSQGPFSGRGNEQFF. As DNA, the CDR3 is TGCGCCAGCAGCCAGGGTCCTTTTAGCGGGAGGGGAAATGAGCAGTTCTTC.

The V and J genes are TRBV19 and TRBJ1-5; TRBD1 is a possible D gene (6 bases). Germline V gene sequence: CDR1 LNHDA, CDR2 SQIVND (reference sequence). This CDR3 has 14 amino acids. Trimming shortened V by 6 bases and J by 7 bases, and 16 bases separated the two germline ends. CDR3 sequence reads: CASSPGAGIQPQHF. DNA for the CDR3: TGTGCCAGTAGCCCAGGGGCAGGTATCCAGCCCCAGCATTTT.

Here the CDR3 DNA reads TGCGCCAGCAGCTTGCCGGCGGCGAGCACCGGGGAGCTGTTTTTT. It encodes CASSLPAASTGELFF. The chain carries TRBV5-1 and TRBJ2-2; the D is unclear. The CDR3 consists of 15 residues. Germline CDR1 SGHRS, CDR2 YFSETQ. The ends were cut back, 1 base at V and 4 bases at J, with 11 bases in the middle.

The rearrangement links TRBV18 to TRBJ2-7; D is perhaps TRBD2 (6 bases). Germline loops: CDR1 KGHSH, CDR2 LQKENI. V lost 2 bases to trimming and J lost 2 bases, with 7 bases between them. This CDR3 contains 13 residues. This CDR3 reads CASSPTGAYEQYV. The CDR3 nucleotides read TGTGCCAGCTCACCAACGGGAGCCTACGAGCAGTACGTC.

This clone was counted a few times. The chain is built from TRBV6-5 and TRBJ1-4, with D possibly matching TRBD1 (5 bases). The CDR3 runs to 16 residues. Trimming left V 0 bases short and J 2 bases short, with 10 bases between. Germline V CDR1 and CDR2: MNHEY, SVGAGI. The chain's CDR3 is CASSYSARATNEKLFF. CDR3 DNA sequence: TGTGCCAGCAGTTACTCCGCCAGGGCGACTAATGAAAAACTGTTTTTT.